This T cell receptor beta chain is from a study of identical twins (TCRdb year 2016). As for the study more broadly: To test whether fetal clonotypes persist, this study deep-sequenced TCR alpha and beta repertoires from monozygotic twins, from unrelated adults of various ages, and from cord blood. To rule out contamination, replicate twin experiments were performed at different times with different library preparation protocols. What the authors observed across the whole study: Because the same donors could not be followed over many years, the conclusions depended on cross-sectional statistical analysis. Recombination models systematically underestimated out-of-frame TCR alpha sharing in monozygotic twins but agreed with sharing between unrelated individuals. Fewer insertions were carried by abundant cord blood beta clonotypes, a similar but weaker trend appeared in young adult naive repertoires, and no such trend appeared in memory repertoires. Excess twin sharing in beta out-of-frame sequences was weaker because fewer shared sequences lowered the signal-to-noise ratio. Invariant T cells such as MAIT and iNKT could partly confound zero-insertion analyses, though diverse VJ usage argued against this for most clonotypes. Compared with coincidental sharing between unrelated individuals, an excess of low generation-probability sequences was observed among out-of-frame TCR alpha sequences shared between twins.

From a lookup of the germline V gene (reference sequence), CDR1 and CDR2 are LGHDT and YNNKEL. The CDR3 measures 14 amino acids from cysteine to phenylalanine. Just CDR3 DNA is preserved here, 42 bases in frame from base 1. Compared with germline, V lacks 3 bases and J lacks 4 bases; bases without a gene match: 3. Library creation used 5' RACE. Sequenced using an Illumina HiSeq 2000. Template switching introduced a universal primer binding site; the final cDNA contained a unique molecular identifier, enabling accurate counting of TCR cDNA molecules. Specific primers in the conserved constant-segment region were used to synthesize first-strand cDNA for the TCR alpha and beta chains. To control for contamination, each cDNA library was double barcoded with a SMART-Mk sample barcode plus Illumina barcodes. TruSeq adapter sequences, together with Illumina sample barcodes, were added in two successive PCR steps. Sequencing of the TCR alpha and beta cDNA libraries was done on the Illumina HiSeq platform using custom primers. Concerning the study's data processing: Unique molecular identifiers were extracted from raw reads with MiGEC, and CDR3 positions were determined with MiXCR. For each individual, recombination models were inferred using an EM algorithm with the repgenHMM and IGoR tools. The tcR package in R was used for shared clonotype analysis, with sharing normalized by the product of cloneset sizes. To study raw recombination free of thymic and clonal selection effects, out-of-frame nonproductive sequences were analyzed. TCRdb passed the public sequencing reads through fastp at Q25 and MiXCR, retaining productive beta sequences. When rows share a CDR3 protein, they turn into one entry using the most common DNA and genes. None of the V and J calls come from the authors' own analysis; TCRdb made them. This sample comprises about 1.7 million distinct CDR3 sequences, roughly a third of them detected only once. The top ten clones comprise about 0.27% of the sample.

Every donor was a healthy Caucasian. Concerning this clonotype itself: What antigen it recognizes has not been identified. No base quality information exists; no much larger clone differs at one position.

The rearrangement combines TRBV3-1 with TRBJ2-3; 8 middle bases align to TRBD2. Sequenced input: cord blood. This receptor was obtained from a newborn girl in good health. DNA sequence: TGTGCCAGCAGCCACCGGGAGGGTGCAGATACGCAGTATTTT. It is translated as CASSHREGADTQYF.